Presented here are 6 T cell receptor beta chains from one specimen sequenced in a study of CD8+ T cells in alopecia areata. RNA was extracted and reverse transcribed into cDNA as the sequencing template. Only in-frame clones appear in the TCRdb table, and some are missing; sequencing was by immunoSEQ multiplex PCR. The table shows about 200,000 clones, with about 61% occurring only once. The sequencing sample was made of CD8+ T cells sorted from blood. These receptors originate from a human donor in good health.

V is TRBV2 and J is TRBJ1-4; D is undetermined. V shed 3 bases and J shed 14 bases, with 13 bases lying between them. Germline loops: CDR1 SNHLY, CDR2 FYNNEI. The CDR3 loop spans 12 amino acids. CDR3 amino acids: CASSDKPFWLFF. CDR3 coding DNA: TGTGCCAGCAGTGATAAACCCTTTTGGCTGTTTTTT. The whole variable domain, filled in from reference TRBV2 and TRBJ1-4, reads EPEVTQTPSHQVTQMGQEVILRCVPISNHLYFYWYRQILGQKVEFLVSFYNNEISEKSEIFDDQFSVERPDGSNFTLKIRSTKLEDSAMYFCASSDKPFWLFFGSGTQLSVL.

With regard to this clone: Other DNA sequences from this sample encode an identical CDR3 as well. The V and J genes are TRBV6-5 and TRBJ1-1, with 7 bases matching TRBD1. Trimming at V came to 0 bases and at J to 5 bases, leaving 6 bases not matched to a gene. Germline V lookup: CDR1 MNHEY, CDR2 SVGAGI. The CDR3 loop spans 15 amino acids. CDR3 coding DNA: TGTGCCAGCAGTTACTCGAGGGGGCTGGGAACTGAAGCTTTCTTT. The encoded protein is CASSYSRGLGTEAFF.

This clone has just a few counts. The chain has TRBV4-1 and TRBJ2-1; 10 positions match TRBD2. V was clipped by 2 bases and J by 4 bases; unmatched bases: 2. CDR1 and CDR2 from the germline V gene are MGHRA and YSYEKL. This CDR3 is 15 amino acids long. The CDR3 loop reads CASSQTSGDYNEQFF. Here the CDR3 DNA reads TGCGCCAGCAGCCAAACTAGCGGGGATTACAATGAGCAGTTCTTC.

A single count supports this clone. The rearrangement joins TRBV2 to TRBJ1-6, with D possibly matching TRBD1 (5 bases). This CDR3 contains 15 residues. V lost 4 bases and J 6 bases, leaving 13 bases between the germline ends. The V gene's germline CDR1 is SNHLY and CDR2 FYNNEI. CDR3 sequence: CASSGGPMLNSPLHF. CDR3 DNA: TGTGCCAGCAGTGGGGGACCGATGCTTAATTCACCCCTCCACTTT.

The chain employs TRBV30 and TRBJ1-1; perhaps TRBD1 as D (6 bases). The V gene lost 2 bases and the J gene lost 8 bases, with 12 bases spanning the gap. The CDR3 sequence is 12 residues long. Germline CDR1 reads GTSNPN; CDR2 reads SVGIG (reference sequence). This CDR3 is CAWSPTGTEAFF. The CDR3 DNA follows: TGTGCCTGGAGTCCAACCGGGACAGAAGCTTTCTTT. The variable domain in full, completed from reference TRBV30 and TRBJ1-1, reads SQTIHQWPATLVQPVGSPLSLECTVEGTSNPNLYWYRQAAGRGLQLLFYSVGIGQISSEVPQNLSASRPQDRQFILSSKKLLLSDSGFYLCAWSPTGTEAFFGQGTRLTVV.

This clone has just a few counts. This sequence joins TRBV4-1 and TRBJ2-1; tentatively, D is TRBD1 or TRBD2 (5 bases each). In germline, CDR1 is MGHRA, CDR2 YSYEKL. The CDR3 runs 15 residues. Trimming removed 5 bases at V and 8 bases at J, with 19 bases between. The CDR3 nucleotides read TGCGCCAGCAGCTCCCGGGGAAGGGGTACCGATGAGCAGTTCTTC. Translating gives CASSSRGRGTDEQFF.